The source of this T cell receptor (beta chain) is a study of blood T cell repertoires in COVID-19. Study at large: The samples span acute and convalescent COVID-19 from the United States, Italy and Spain.

Per the original methods: Estimation of nucleated cell counts was performed using reference gene primer amplification. Profiled with immunoSEQ multiplex PCR; TCRdb holds only in-frame clones, not every one. V, J and clone size were drawn from that table, and D and trimming were deduced from the DNA. The sample includes about 89,000 clones, about two thirds of them seen just once. After removal of 4 bases from V and 7 bases from J, the junction contained 16 bases not matched to a gene. Germline V gives CDR1 SGDLS, CDR2 YYNGEE. This CDR3 is built from 16 residues. The sample comprised peripheral blood. This chain uses TRBV9 with TRBJ2-7, with TRBD2 matching over 8 bases. The TCR sequence derives from a woman older than 75 with acute or convalescent COVID-19. The CDR3 sequence is CASSLDEASGSREQYF. DNA of the CDR3: TGTGCCAGCAGCCTTGATGAGGCTAGCGGGTCCCGGGAGCAGTACTTC.